This T cell receptor beta chain was captured in a study of blood T cells in healthy people across ages. CDR3 length: 15 residues. Trimming at V came to 5 bases and at J to 5 bases, leaving 7 bases not matched to a gene. Germline lookup yields CDR1 MGHDK and CDR2 SYGVNS. Sample-barcoded 5' priming and a J-beta primer mix drove a second PCR of about 7 to 11 cycles. Via MiXCR, TCRdb re-called the 5' RACE reads, giving one row per CDR3 protein. The sample consists of approximately 800,000 distinct CDR3 sequences, around 34% of them appearing once. This chain uses TRBV25-1 with TRBJ1-3; TRBD1 matches 9 bases. This clonotype originated in a young man in good health. What was sequenced was blood. This chain's CDR3 is CASSPQGARRNTIYF. The CDR3 DNA reads as TGTGCCAGCAGTCCACAGGGGGCGCGGAGAAACACCATATATTTT.